This TCR beta chain is drawn from a study of blood T cell repertoires in COVID-19 (dated by TCRdb to 2019 to 2021). About the investigation overall: Collaborator samples came from the United States, Italy and Spain and covered acute and convalescent phases of COVID-19. Samples came from the ongoing ImmuneRACE study (first 160 participants) plus 1,254 subjects from 6 global collaborators. The dataset comprised deeply sampled blood TCRbeta repertoires from subjects exposed to, actively infected with, or recovered from COVID-19. Sample metadata almost always included a de-identified subject ID, COVID-19 status, age in years and sex. Where available, HLA class I and class II types were taken from metadata supplied by the sample provider and were not determined by assay-based typing. A freely available public database, intended as a resource for researchers studying the immune response to SARS-CoV-2, is where the repertoires were released. The material from the prospective study consisted of cDNA or gDNA derived from T cells, B-cell-depleted T cells, or PBMCs. The investigation overall reported the following: The quantity of clinical and demographic metadata differed by source and by participant and was supplied without curation.

On this clone itself: Its antigen is not yet known. The input lacks base qualities; no much larger clone sits a single base away.

Participants in the prospective study were aged roughly 18 to 100 years, lived in approximately 26 United States geographic areas, and enrolled through a virtual design. In the prospective study, participants were assigned to cohorts based on the clinical history participants reported in a screening survey and a study questionnaire. For ImmuneRACE Cohort 3, a participant was defined as recovered based on two consecutive negative NP/OP PCR tests, clearance by a healthcare professional, or resolution of symptoms. In the prospective study, whole blood, serum and a nasopharyngeal or oropharyngeal swab were collected from each participant by mobile phlebotomists. Over a roughly 2-month period, participants in the prospective study had the option of providing additional blood draws and questionnaires. Prospective study blood samples were shipped either frozen or at room temperature before DNA extraction.

TCRbeta CDR3 regions were amplified from genomic DNA using the immunoSEQ Assay, a bias-controlled multiplex PCR. Per the authors' processing: Within the assay, amplification of reference gene primers was used to estimate how many nucleated cells each sample contained. Sequence reads were collapsed and filtered to measure the absolute abundance of every unique TCRbeta CDR3 rearrangement. Productive Simpson clonality was computed per sample as the square root of Simpson's diversity index over productive rearrangements. Imported from immuneACCESS, the table was reduced by TCRdb to in-frame sequences with V and J called. These copies leave out some clones; in studies compared against another copy, an unresolved V gene accounts for under half, and the cause of the remainder is not known. V and J calls and clone size are given by that table; D and trimming were obtained from the DNA. The sample records approximately 230,000 clones, just under 85% of which are singletons. The ten largest clonotypes hold 15% of the sample.

From the cysteine up to the phenylalanine, the CDR3 has a length of 15 residues. Only CDR3 DNA remains: 45 bases, in frame from the first base. The trim is 7 bases for V and 4 bases for J, with a gap of 20 bases between the germline ends. From the germline V gene, CDR1 is SGHRS and CDR2 is YFSETQ. Sequenced sample: PBMCs or T cells enriched from blood (not recorded which). This receptor was obtained from a man aged 40-49 years who had recovered from COVID-19. In this chain, TRBV5-1 is recombined with TRBJ2-5; 5 matching bases give a weak D call of TRBD1. The CDR3 region: CASSLQQGSGETQYF. The DNA sequence follows: TGCGCCAGCTCGTTACAGCAGGGTTCCGGAGAGACCCAGTACTTC.